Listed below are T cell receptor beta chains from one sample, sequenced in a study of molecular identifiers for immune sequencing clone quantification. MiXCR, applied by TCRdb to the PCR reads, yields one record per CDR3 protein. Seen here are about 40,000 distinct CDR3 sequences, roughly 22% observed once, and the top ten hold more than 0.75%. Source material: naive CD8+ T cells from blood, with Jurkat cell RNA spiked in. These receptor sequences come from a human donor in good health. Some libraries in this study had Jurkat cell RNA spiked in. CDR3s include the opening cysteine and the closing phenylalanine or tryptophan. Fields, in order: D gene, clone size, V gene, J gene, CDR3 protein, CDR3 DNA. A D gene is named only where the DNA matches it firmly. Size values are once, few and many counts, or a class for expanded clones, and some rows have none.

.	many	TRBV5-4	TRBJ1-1	CASSLFRDMNTEAFF	TGTGCCAGCAGCTTGTTCCGGGACATGAACACTGAAGCTTTCTTT
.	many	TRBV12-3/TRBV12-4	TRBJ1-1	CASSLGRNTEAFF	TGTGCCAGCAGTTTAGGCAGGAACACTGAAGCTTTCTTT
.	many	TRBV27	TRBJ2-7	CASSPGPAPHEQYF	TGTGCCAGCAGTCCCGGCCCTGCACCTCACGAGCAGTACTTC
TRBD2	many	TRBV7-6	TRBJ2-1	CASSYRLAGRSNIYNEQFF	TGTGCCAGCAGCTACCGACTAGCGGGACGCTCCAATATATACAATGAGCAGTTCTTC
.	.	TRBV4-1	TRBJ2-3	CASSQGSGGGTDTQYF	TGCGCCAGCAGCCAAGGTAGTGGGGGCGGGACAGATACACAGTATTTT
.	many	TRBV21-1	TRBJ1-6	CASSKTGHLEGLIHPLHF	TGTGCCAGCAGCAAAACGGGACACCTGGAGGGATTAATTCACCCCCTCCACTTT
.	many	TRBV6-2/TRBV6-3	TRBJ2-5	CASSSIKTGKETQYF	TGTGCCAGCAGCTCCATTAAGACAGGAAAAGAGACCCAGTACTTC
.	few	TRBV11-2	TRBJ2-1	CASSLSPDNEQFF	TGTGCCAGCAGCTTATCTCCTGACAATGAGCAGTTCTTC
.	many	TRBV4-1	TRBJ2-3	CASSQAPPTSLGTDTQYF	TGCGCCAGCAGCCAAGCCCCCCCGACTAGTTTGGGAACAGATACGCAGTATTTT
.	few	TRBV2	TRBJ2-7	CASSEVVSNPHEQYF	TGTGCCAGCAGTGAAGTCGTTAGCAATCCGCACGAGCAGTACTTC
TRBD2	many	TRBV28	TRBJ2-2	CASTLGLAGSTGELFF	TGTGCCAGCACCTTAGGCCTAGCGGGATCCACCGGGGAGCTGTTTTTT
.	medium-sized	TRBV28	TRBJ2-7	CASSLPGYEQYF	TGTGCCAGCAGTTTACCCGGATACGAGCAGTACTTC
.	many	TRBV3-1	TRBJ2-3	CASSQGASSTDTQYF	TGTGCCAGCAGCCAAGGGGCTAGTAGCACAGATACGCAGTATTTT
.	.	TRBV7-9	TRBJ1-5	CASSLVGSSTPPQHF	TGTGCCAGCAGCTTAGTAGGGTCGAGCACTCCGCCCCAGCATTTT
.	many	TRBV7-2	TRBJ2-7	CASSARDGSYEQYF	TGTGCCAGCAGCGCCCGGGACGGATCCTACGAGCAGTACTTC
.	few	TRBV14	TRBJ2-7	CASSQGSPGRQYF	TGTGCCAGCAGCCAAGGATCCCCGGGACGGCAGTACTTC
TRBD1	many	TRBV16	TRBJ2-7	CASASRGTGVYEQYF	TGTGCCAGCGCTAGCCGGGGGACAGGGGTGTACGAGCAGTACTTC
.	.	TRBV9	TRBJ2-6	CASSGLTKSGANVLTF	TGTGCCAGCAGCGGACTGACCAAATCTGGGGCCAACGTCCTGACTTTC
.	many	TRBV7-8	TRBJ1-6	CASSLGAGVPSPLHF	TGTGCCAGCAGCTTAGGGGCAGGAGTCCCCTCGCCCCTCCACTTT
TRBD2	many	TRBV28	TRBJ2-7	CASSRTSGALEQYF	TGTGCCAGCAGTAGGACTAGCGGGGCCCTAGAGCAGTACTTC
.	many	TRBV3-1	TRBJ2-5	CASSDGVSPAYF	TGTGCCAGCAGCGACGGGGTCAGCCCGGCGTACTTC
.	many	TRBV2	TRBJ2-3	CASTRDSQSWVTDTQYF	TGTGCCAGCACCCGGGACTCCCAGTCGTGGGTCACAGATACGCAGTATTTT
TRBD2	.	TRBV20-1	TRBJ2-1	CSASRREGHRDEQFF	TGCAGTGCTAGCCGACGGGAGGGTCATCGGGATGAGCAGTTCTTC
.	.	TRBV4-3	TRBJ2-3	CASSQSPGQLSTDTQYF	TGCGCCAGCAGCCAAAGTCCAGGACAACTCAGCACAGATACGCAGTATTTT
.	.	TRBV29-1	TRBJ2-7	CSIVLPQGSVTYEQYF	TGCAGCATTGTTCTCCCCCAGGGGTCGGTTACCTACGAGCAGTACTTC
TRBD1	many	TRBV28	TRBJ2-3	CASNRDRSTDTQYF	TGTGCCAGTAACCGGGACAGGAGCACAGATACGCAGTATTTT
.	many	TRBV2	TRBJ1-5	CASSEYLGGGNQPQHF	TGTGCCAGCAGCGAATATTTGGGGGGCGGCAATCAGCCCCAGCATTTT
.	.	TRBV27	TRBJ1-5	CASSFGPPGPQPQHF	TGTGCCAGCAGTTTTGGGCCCCCCGGGCCTCAGCCCCAGCATTTT
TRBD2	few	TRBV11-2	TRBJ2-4	CASSTVRGVMGRNIQYF	TGTGCCAGCAGCACAGTGCGGGGGGTCATGGGTCGAAACATTCAGTACTTC
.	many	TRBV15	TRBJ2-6	CATSRSRSGANVLTF	TGTGCCACCAGCAGGTCCCGGAGTGGGGCCAACGTCCTGACTTTC
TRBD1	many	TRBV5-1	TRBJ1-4	CASSPGDRGSEKLFF	TGCGCCAGCAGCCCGGGGGACAGGGGATCGGAAAAACTGTTTTTT
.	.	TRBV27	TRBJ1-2	CASKLSTGDYGYTF	TGTGCCAGCAAGTTGTCAACGGGGGACTATGGCTACACCTTC
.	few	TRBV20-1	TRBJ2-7	CSARGGLTNREQYF	TGCAGTGCTAGAGGTGGACTAACCAACCGCGAGCAGTACTTC
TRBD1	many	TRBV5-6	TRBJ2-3	CASSFLTGGSFGTQYF	TGTGCCAGCAGCTTTCTCACAGGGGGCTCATTTGGTACGCAGTATTTT
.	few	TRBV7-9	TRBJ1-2	CASSLAGKYGYTF	TGTGCCAGCAGCTTAGCAGGGAAGTATGGCTACACCTTC
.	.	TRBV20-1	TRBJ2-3	CTAKQLDRITDTQYF	TGCACTGCTAAGCAGCTCGACCGGATCACAGATACGCAATATTTT
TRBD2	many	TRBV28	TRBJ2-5	CASRVLWTSGSETQYF	TGTGCCAGCAGGGTCCTTTGGACTAGCGGGAGTGAGACCCAGTACTTC
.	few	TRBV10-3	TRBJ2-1	CAINSGGNEQFF	TGTGCCATCAATTCAGGAGGCAATGAGCAGTTCTTC
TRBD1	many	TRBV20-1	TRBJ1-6	CSSGGSPLHF	TGCTCGTCAGGGGGTTCACCCCTCCACTTT
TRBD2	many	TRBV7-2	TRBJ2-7	CASSFGGGRASEQYF	TGTGCCAGCAGCTTCGGGGGGGGGCGCGCGTCCGAGCAGTACTTC
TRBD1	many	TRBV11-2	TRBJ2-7	CASSPGTVQYF	TGTGCCAGCAGCCCCGGGACAGTCCAGTACTTC
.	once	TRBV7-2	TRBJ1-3	CASSLGISSGNTIYF	TGTGCCAGCAGCCTGGGGATTAGCTCTGGAAACACCATATATTTT
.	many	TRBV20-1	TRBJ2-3	CSARDLRSDTQYF	TGCAGTGCTAGAGATCTGCGGTCAGATACGCAGTATTTT
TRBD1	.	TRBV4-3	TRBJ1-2	CASSQGTGDTQGYTF	TGCGCCAGCAGCCAAGGGACAGGAGACACCCAAGGCTACACCTTC
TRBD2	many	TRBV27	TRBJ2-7	CASSLSLAGGPGEQYF	TGTGCCAGCAGTTTATCTCTCGCGGGAGGGCCTGGCGAGCAGTACTTC
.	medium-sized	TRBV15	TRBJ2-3	CATSRADSSVPPTDTQYF	TGTGCCACCAGCAGAGCCGACTCTAGCGTTCCCCCCACAGATACGCAGTATTTT
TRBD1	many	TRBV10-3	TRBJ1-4	CAISALEGATEKLFF	TGTGCCATCAGTGCTCTCGAGGGGGCGACAGAAAAACTGTTTTTT
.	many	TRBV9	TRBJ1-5	CASSAGVTNQPQHF	TGTGCCAGCTCCGCAGGGGTCACCAATCAGCCCCAGCATTTT
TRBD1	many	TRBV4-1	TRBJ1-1	CASSHKTGGTEAFF	TGCGCCAGCAGCCATAAGACAGGGGGCACTGAAGCTTTCTTT
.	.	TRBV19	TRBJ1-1	CASSFDQGKTEAFF	TGTGCCAGTAGTTTCGACCAGGGGAAAACTGAAGCTTTCTTT
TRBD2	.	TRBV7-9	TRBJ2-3	CASSSLAGLAGTDTQYF	TGTGCCAGCAGCTCCCTGGCGGGACTAGCGGGTACAGATACGCAGTATTTT
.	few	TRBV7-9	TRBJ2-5	CASTWGVFDQETQYF	TGTGCCAGCACCTGGGGGGTTTTCGATCAAGAGACCCAGTACTTC
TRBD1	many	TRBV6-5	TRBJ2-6	CATRQGFSGANVLTF	TGTGCCACACGACAGGGTTTCTCTGGGGCCAACGTCCTGACTTTC